This TCR beta chain was sequenced in a study of control samples from healthy donors and cancer patients (dated by TCRdb to about 2020). Library method: the immunoSEQ multiplex PCR assay. Sourced from immuneACCESS, this table was stored by TCRdb with only in-frame sequences that have V and J called. A share of the clones is absent; for the studies checked, an unresolved V gene accounts for under half, and the remainder has no known explanation. This sample has around 160,000 clones in its table, and approximately 93% of those were observed once. The ten largest make up almost 6% of the sample. V and J are truncated by 0 bases and 4 bases respectively, leaving an intervening sequence of 7 bases. CDR1 MNHEY and CDR2 SVGAGI were looked up in the germline V gene. Its CDR3 holds 13 amino acids, cysteine through phenylalanine. Just CDR3 DNA is preserved here, 39 bases in frame from base 1. The table lists this clone with a count of one. No cognate antigen has been identified for it. The input lacks base qualities; no much larger clone sits a single base away.

The chain was built from TRBV6-5 and TRBJ2-7; confidence is insufficient to name the D gene. The sequence derives from a man between 18 and 35 years old in good health. Sequencing was carried out using blood. The CDR3 corresponds to CASSYSFGYEQYF. The bases read TGTGCCAGCAGTTACTCTTTTGGATACGAGCAGTACTTC.